This T cell receptor beta chain appears in the sequencing data of a study of blood T cell repertoires in COVID-19. Study in general: Sites in the United States, Italy and Spain provided acute and convalescent COVID-19 samples. Nucleic acid was either cDNA or gDNA, and it came from T cells, B-cell-depleted T cells, or PBMCs.

V dropped 9 bases and J dropped 6; count of bases not matched to a gene: 4. This CDR3 spans 13 amino acids. The germline CDR1 and CDR2 sequences are KGHDR and SFDVKD. Original methodology: Reference gene primer amplification in the assay estimated nucleated cell counts. Using immunoSEQ multiplex PCR, the repertoire was profiled, and TCRdb retains in-frame clones only, with some absent. V, J and clone size are taken as reported in that table, and D and trimming were inferred from the DNA itself. The sample holds about 440,000 clones, around 89% seen once. What was sequenced was peripheral blood. This TCR derives from a woman between 25 and 40 years old with acute or convalescent COVID-19. The chain couples TRBV24-1 to TRBJ2-5; 12 positions agree with TRBD1. This chain's CDR3 is CATRGQGAQTQYF. DNA for the CDR3: TGTGCCACCCGGGGACAGGGGGCTCAGACCCAGTACTTC.